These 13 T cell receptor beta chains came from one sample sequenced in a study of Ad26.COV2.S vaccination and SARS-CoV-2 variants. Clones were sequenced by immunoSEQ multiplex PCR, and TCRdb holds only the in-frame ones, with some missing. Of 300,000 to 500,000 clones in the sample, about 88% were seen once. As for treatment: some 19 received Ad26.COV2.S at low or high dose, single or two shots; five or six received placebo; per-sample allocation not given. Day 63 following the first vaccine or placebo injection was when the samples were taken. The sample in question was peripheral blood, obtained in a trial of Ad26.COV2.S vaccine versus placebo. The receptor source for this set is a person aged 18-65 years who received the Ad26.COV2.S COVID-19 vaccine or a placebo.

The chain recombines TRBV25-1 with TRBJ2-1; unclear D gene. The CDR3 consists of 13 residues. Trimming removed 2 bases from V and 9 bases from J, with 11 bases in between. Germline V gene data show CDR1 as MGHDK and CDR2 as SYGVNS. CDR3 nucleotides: TGTGCCAGCAGTGAACCCCAACCCGGTGAGCAGTTCTTC. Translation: CASSEPQPGEQFF.

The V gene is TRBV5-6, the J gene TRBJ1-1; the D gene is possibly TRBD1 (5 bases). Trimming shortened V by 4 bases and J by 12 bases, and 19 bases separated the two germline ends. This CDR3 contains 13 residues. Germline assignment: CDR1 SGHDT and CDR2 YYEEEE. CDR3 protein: CASSGGRFLHPFF. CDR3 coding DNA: TGTGCCAGCAGCGGGGGACGGTTCCTACATCCTTTCTTT. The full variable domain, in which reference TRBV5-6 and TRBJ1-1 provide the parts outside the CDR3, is DAGVTQSPTHLIKTRGQQVTLRCSPKSGHDTVSWYQQALGQGPQFIFQYYEEEERQRGNFPDRFSGHQFPNYSSELNVNALLLGDSALYLCASSGGRFLHPFFGQGTRLTVV.

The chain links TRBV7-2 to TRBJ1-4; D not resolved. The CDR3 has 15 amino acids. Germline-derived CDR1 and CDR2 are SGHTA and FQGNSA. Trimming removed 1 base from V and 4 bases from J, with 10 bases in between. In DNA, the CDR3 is TGTGCCAGCAGCTTAGGGTGGACTGTTAATGAAAAACTGTTTTTT. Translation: CASSLGWTVNEKLFF.

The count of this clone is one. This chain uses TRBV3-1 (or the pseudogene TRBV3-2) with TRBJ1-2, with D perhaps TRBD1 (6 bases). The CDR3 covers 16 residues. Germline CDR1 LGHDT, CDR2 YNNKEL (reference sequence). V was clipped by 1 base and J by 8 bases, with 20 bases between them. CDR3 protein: CASSQVPGSGATGYTF. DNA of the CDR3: TGTGCCAGCAGCCAAGTCCCGGGGTCGGGGGCGACCGGCTACACCTTC.

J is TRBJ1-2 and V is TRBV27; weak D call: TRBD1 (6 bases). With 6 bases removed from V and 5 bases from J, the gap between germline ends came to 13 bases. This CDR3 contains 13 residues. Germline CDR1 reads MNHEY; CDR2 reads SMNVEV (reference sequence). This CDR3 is CASSDRPGYGYTF. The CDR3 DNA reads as TGTGCCAGCAGCGACAGGCCAGGGTATGGCTACACCTTC.

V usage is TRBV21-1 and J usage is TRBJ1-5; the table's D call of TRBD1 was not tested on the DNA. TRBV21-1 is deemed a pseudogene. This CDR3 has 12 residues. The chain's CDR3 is CASSIQGQPQHF. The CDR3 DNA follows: TGTGCCAGCAGCATACAGGGTCAGCCCCAGCATTTT.

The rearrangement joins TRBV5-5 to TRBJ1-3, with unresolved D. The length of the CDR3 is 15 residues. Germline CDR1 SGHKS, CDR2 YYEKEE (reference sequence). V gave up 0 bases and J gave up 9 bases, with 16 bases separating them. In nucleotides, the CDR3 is TGTGCCAGCAGCTTGGCCGTCGTGTCCCCATTCACCATATATTTT. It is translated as CASSLAVVSPFTIYF. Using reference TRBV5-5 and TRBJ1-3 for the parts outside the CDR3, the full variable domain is DAGVTQSPTHLIKTRGQQVTLRCSPISGHKSVSWYQQVLGQGPQFIFQYYEKEERGRGNFPDRFSARQFPNYSSELNVNALLLGDSALYLCASSLAVVSPFTIYFGEGSWLTVV.

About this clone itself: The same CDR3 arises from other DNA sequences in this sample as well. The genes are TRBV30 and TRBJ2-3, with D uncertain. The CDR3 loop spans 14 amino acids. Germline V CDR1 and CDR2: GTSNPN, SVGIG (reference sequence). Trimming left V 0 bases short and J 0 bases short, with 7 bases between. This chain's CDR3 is CAWSVISSTDTQYF. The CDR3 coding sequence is TGTGCCTGGAGTGTAATCTCTAGCACAGATACGCAGTATTTT.

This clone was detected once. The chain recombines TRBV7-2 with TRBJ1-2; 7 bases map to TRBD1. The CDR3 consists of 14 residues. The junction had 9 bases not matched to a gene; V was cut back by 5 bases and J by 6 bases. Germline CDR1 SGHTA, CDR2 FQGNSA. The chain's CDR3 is CASSIPPTGDGYTF. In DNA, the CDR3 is TGTGCCAGCAGCATACCACCTACAGGGGATGGCTACACCTTC.

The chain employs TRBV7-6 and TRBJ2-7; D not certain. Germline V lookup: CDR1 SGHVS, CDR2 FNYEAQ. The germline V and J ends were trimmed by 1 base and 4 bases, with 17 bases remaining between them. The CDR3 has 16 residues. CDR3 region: CASSLGQPGPAYEQYF. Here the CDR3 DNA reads TGTGCCAGCAGCTTAGGTCAACCGGGCCCCGCTTACGAGCAGTACTTC.

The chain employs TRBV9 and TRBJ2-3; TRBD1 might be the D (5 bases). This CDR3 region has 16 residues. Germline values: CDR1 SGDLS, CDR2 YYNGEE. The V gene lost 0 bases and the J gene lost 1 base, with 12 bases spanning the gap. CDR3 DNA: TGTGCCAGCAGCGTAGATTGGGGCCTGGGCACAGATACGCAGTATTTT. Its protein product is CASSVDWGLGTDTQYF.

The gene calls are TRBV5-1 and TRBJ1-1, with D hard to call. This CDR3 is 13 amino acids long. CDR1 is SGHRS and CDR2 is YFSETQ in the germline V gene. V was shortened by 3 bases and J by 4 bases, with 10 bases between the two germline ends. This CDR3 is CASSSGKSTEAFF. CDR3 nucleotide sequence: TGCGCCAGCAGCTCGGGAAAGTCCACTGAAGCTTTCTTT.

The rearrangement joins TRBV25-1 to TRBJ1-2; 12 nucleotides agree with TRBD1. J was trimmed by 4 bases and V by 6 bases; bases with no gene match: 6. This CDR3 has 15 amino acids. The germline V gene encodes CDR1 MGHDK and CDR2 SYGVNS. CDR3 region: CASRGTGGNLYGYTF. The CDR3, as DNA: TGTGCCAGCAGGGGGACAGGGGGCAATCTCTATGGCTACACCTTC.